Presented here are 6 T cell receptor beta chains from one specimen sequenced in a study of cytomegalovirus exposure and HLA in healthy donors. The PCR contained 60 Vbeta and 13 Jbeta primers. Libraries were prepared by immunoSEQ multiplex PCR; TCRdb keeps only in-frame clonotypes and omits some of them. Here the sample spans about 160,000 clones, around 72% being singletons. Sequenced: PBMCs. The receptors shown here come from a man in his fifties or sixties in good health and CMV-seronegative.

The chain combines TRBV6-5 with TRBJ2-1, with D unresolved. V dropped 0 bases and J dropped 7 bases, with 7 bases sitting between them. CDR3 length: 13 residues. The germline gives CDR1 MNHEY, CDR2 SVGAGI. In DNA, the CDR3 is TGTGCCAGCAGTTACTCCCCCGGGAATGAGCAGTTCTTC. Its translation: CASSYSPGNEQFF.

The chain is built from TRBV6-5 and TRBJ1-2; 10 bases fit TRBD1. The CDR3 runs 15 residues. V was clipped by 4 bases and J by 4 bases; unmatched bases: 6. The V gene's germline CDR1 is MNHEY and CDR2 SVGAGI. The CDR3 sequence is CASSSGTGAGYGYTF. DNA for the CDR3: TGTGCCAGCAGTTCCGGGACAGGGGCAGGCTATGGCTACACCTTC.

The rearrangement uses TRBV2 and TRBJ2-7, with D maybe TRBD1 (6 bases). Germline CDR1 is SNHLY and CDR2 is FYNNEI. The V end was cut by 2 bases, the J end by 0 bases, with 11 bases between. The CDR3 runs to 15 residues. The CDR3 DNA reads as TGTGCCAGCAGTGAAACAGGGCCCCCCTCCTACGAGCAGTACTTC. This translates into CASSETGPPSYEQYF.

The chain carries TRBV7-6 and TRBJ1-4; D possibly corresponds to TRBD1 (5 bases). The germline V gene encodes CDR1 SGHVS and CDR2 FNYEAQ. The CDR3 length is 16 residues. Trimming left V 5 bases short and J 3 bases short, with 16 bases between. Here the CDR3 DNA reads TGTGCCAGCAGCCGATCGGGGGGAGTCTCTAATGAAAAACTGTTTTTT. It encodes CASSRSGGVSNEKLFF.

As for this clone: The sample has other DNA sequences that encode this CDR3 too. The rearrangement links TRBV7-2 to TRBJ1-3; 7 nucleotides agree with TRBD1. CDR1 is SGHTA, CDR2 FQGNSA, per germline. The CDR3 extends over 19 amino acids. Trimming removed 5 bases from V and 0 bases from J; junction bases left unmatched: 16. The CDR3 bases are TGTGCCAGCAGCCTTCAGGGGGGATTCGGACGGTACTCTGGAAACACCATATATTTT. Amino acid sequence: CASSLQGGFGRYSGNTIYF.

This chain connects TRBV19 to TRBJ2-7; a weak D match, TRBD1 (5 bases). Deletions cut 3 bases from V and 3 bases from J, with 6 bases between. The CDR3 is 12 amino acids. Germline V CDR1 and CDR2: LNHDA, SQIVND (reference sequence). DNA for the CDR3: TGTGCCAGTAGTATCGACAGCTACGAGCAGTACTTC. It yields the protein CASSIDSYEQYF.